The 7 T cell receptor beta chains below all came from one sample that was sequenced in a study of blood T cell repertoires in COVID-19. The protocol was immunoSEQ multiplex PCR, while the TCRdb copy is restricted to in-frame clones and leaves out a portion. The sample includes about 270,000 clones, approximately 86% of them seen just once. Sample: peripheral blood. These receptors were taken from a woman aged 55-69 years who had recovered from COVID-19.

The rearrangement links TRBV7-3 to TRBJ1-2, with D maybe TRBD1 (6 bases). Between the trimmed V and J ends, which lost 5 bases and 4 bases, there was a span of 20 bases. Germline V gene lookup returns CDR1 SGHTA and CDR2 FQGTGA. The CDR3 spans 16 residues. The CDR3 here is CASSPSGGGAFYGYTF. The CDR3 DNA is TGTGCCAGCAGCCCCAGCGGGGGCGGAGCTTTCTATGGCTACACCTTC.

The CDR3 DNA is TGTGCCAGCTCACCGACGACAGGGGTCTCCTACGAGCAGTACTTC. It codes for CASSPTTGVSYEQYF. This chain joins TRBV18 and TRBJ2-7; 8 positions match TRBD1. The CDR3 has 15 residues. V was pared by 3 bases and J by 0 bases, with 4 bases of the junction left unmatched. Per the germline V gene, CDR1 is KGHSH and CDR2 is LQKENI. The full variable domain, its missing parts supplied by reference TRBV18 and TRBJ2-7, is NAGVMQNPRHLVRRRGQEARLRCSPMKGHSHVYWYRQLPEEGLKFMVYLQKENIIDESGMPKERFSAEFPKEGPSILRIQQVVRGDSAAYFCASSPTTGVSYEQYFGPGTRLTVT.

The chain links TRBV12-3 or TRBV12-4 to TRBJ1-6; tentatively, D is TRBD1 (6 bases). The CDR3 covers 13 residues. With 6 bases removed from V and 6 bases from J, the gap between germline ends came to 9 bases. The CDR3 reads CASSPRGNSPLHF. CDR3 sequence (DNA): TGTGCCAGCAGCCCCAGGGGTAATTCACCCCTCCACTTT.

This clone was recorded many times. The gene calls are TRBV11-3 and TRBJ2-2; D is possibly TRBD2 (6 bases). Germline V gene data show CDR1 as SGHNT and CDR2 as YENEEA. Trimming left V 4 bases short and J 3 bases short, with 15 bases between. This CDR3 is built from 16 residues. Here the CDR3 reads CASSSAGRSDTGELFF. For the CDR3, the DNA is TGTGCCAGCAGCTCTGCGGGGAGGTCGGACACCGGGGAGCTGTTTTTT.

Turning to this clone: The junction and the germline gene differ at one end; a read error may be behind it. The rearrangement joins TRBV7-7 to TRBJ2-2, with 8 bases fitting TRBD2. Germline CDR1 reads SSHAT; CDR2 reads FNYEAQ (reference sequence). This CDR3 is 15 amino acids long. As DNA, the CDR3 is TGTGCTAGCAGCCGGGGACGGGAGGGAACCGGGGAGCTGTTTTTT. Protein sequence: CASSRGREGTGELFF. Supplemented by reference TRBV7-7 and TRBJ2-2, the full variable domain reads GAGVSQSPRYKVTKRGQDVTLRCDPISSHATLYWYQQALGQGPEFLTYFNYEAQPDKSGLPSDRFSAERPEGSISTLTIQRTEQRDSAMYRCASSRGREGTGELFFGEGSRLTVL.

This chain uses TRBV10-3 with TRBJ2-5, with TRBD2 identical over 8 bases. This CDR3 is built from 15 residues. Trimming cost V 3 bases and J 4 bases; bases outside gene matches: 7. Germline V gives CDR1 ENHRY, CDR2 SYGVKD. CDR3 protein: CAISEPLAAVETQYF. The CDR3 bases are TGTGCCATCAGTGAACCACTAGCGGCGGTAGAGACCCAGTACTTC.

The chain carries TRBV11-2 and TRBJ1-1, with D unclear. CDR1 and CDR2 (germline): SGHAT, FQNNGV. This CDR3 is built from 13 residues. V gave up 3 bases and J gave up 2 bases, with 7 bases separating them. The CDR3 bases are TGTGCCAGCAGCTTCGGACTCAACACTGAAGCTTTCTTT. As protein: CASSFGLNTEAFF.